The 14 T cell receptor beta chains given below trace back to one sample, sequenced in a study of blood T cell repertoires in COVID-19. The repertoire was sequenced with immunoSEQ multiplex PCR; TCRdb's copy has only in-frame clones and lacks some. Altogether 98,000 or so clones are present, about 79% being singletons, with the ten largest covering approximately 3.3%. Material: peripheral blood. The receptor set was obtained from a woman older than 75 with active or convalescent COVID-19.

This clone occurred a few times. The chain's CDR3 is CASSSLTGGGNQPQHF. The CDR3 DNA is TGTGCCAGCAGTTCGCTAACAGGGGGCGGAAATCAGCCCCAGCATTTT. The chain is built from TRBV28 and TRBJ1-5; 9 bases map to TRBD1. Germline assignment: CDR1 MDHEN and CDR2 SYDVKM. Trimming cost V 4 bases and J 4 bases; bases outside gene matches: 8. This CDR3 comprises 16 residues.

The genes are TRBV6-6 and TRBJ1-2; no reliable D call. The CDR3 has 12 amino acids. The V gene's germline CDR1 is MNHNY and CDR2 SVGAGI (reference sequence). Deletions cut 7 bases from V and 3 bases from J, with 9 bases between. The CDR3 DNA reads TGTGCCAGCAAACAAGCGGACTATGGCTACACCTTC. Its protein is CASKQADYGYTF.

The V gene is TRBV5-1, the J gene TRBJ2-7; possibly TRBD1 for D (5 bases). This CDR3 has 15 residues. Trimming left V 0 bases short and J 4 bases short, with 14 bases between. Germline loops: CDR1 SGHRS, CDR2 YFSETQ. CDR3 loop: CASSLEDRPTYEQYF. The DNA of the CDR3 is TGCGCCAGCAGCTTGGAAGACAGACCGACTTACGAGCAGTACTTC. The variable domain in full, completed from reference TRBV5-1 and TRBJ2-7, reads KAGVTQTPRYLIKTRGQQVTLSCSPISGHRSVSWYQQTPGQGLQFLFEYFSETQRNKGNFPGRFSGRQFSNSRSEMNVSTLELGDSALYLCASSLEDRPTYEQYFGPGTRLTVT.

This rearrangement joins TRBV7-2 to TRBJ2-3, with D unresolved. This CDR3 comprises 12 residues. The V end was cut by 1 base, the J end by 7 bases, with 6 bases between. Per the germline V gene, CDR1 is SGHTA and CDR2 is FQGNSA. CDR3 nucleotides: TGTGCCAGCAGCTTAGGGCCCAATACGCAGTATTTT. The encoded protein is CASSLGPNTQYF.

The chain carries TRBV19 and TRBJ2-1; TRBD2 is a possible D gene (5 bases). Trimming pared 2 bases from V and 10 bases from J, leaving 9 bases between. The germline V gene encodes CDR1 LNHDA and CDR2 SQIVND (reference sequence). This CDR3 comprises 12 residues. CDR3 amino acids: CASSINPGEQFF. The DNA of the CDR3 is TGTGCCAGTAGTATAAACCCGGGAGAGCAGTTCTTC.

The chain couples TRBV6-5 to TRBJ2-7; TRBD1 might be the D (5 bases). The V gene's germline CDR1 is MNHEY and CDR2 SVGAGI. V gave up 5 bases and J gave up 2 bases, with 7 bases separating them. The CDR3 has 12 residues. This CDR3 is CASSTGAYEQYF. The CDR3 DNA is TGTGCCAGCAGTACAGGAGCCTACGAGCAGTACTTC.

The chain couples TRBV25-1 to TRBJ2-3; TRBD1 might be the D (6 bases). The CDR3 consists of 12 residues. Trimming shortened V by 8 bases and J by 7 bases, and 13 bases separated the two germline ends. Germline V lookup: CDR1 MGHDK, CDR2 SYGVNS. CDR3 in amino acids: CASVGGGYTQYF. The CDR3 DNA reads TGTGCCAGCGTAGGGGGTGGGTATACGCAGTATTTT.

This chain joins TRBV6-5 and TRBJ1-2; 7 bases line up with TRBD1. V lost 2 bases to trimming and J lost 4 bases; unmatched junction nucleotides: 10. The CDR3 spans 16 residues. Germline V CDR1 and CDR2: MNHEY, SVGAGI. CDR3 loop: CASSYEGSGGGYGYTF. CDR3 coding DNA: TGTGCCAGCAGTTACGAAGGATCAGGGGGAGGCTATGGCTACACCTTC.

A few counts support this clone. The chain carries TRBV27 and TRBJ1-1; D is ambiguous. Per germline, CDR1 MNHEY and CDR2 SMNVEV (reference sequence). V was shortened by 2 bases and J by 0 bases, with 7 bases between the two germline ends. The CDR3 is 14 residues long. As DNA, the CDR3 is TGTGCCAGCAGTTTAGGAGGGCTGAACACTGAAGCTTTCTTT. This codes for CASSLGGLNTEAFF.

The J gene is TRBJ2-7, the V gene TRBV7-2; a possible D gene is TRBD2 (6 bases). Germline lookup yields CDR1 SGHTA and CDR2 FQGNSA. The CDR3 consists of 14 residues. The V gene lost 5 bases and the J gene lost 2 bases, with 13 bases spanning the gap. CDR3: CASSRRGLAYEQYF. In nucleotides, the CDR3 is TGTGCCAGCAGCCGGCGGGGCTTAGCCTACGAGCAGTACTTC.

In this sample, this clone turned up once. This CDR3 is CASSLTLAGTYNEQFF. The CDR3 nucleotides read TGTGCCAGCAGCTTAACCCTAGCGGGAACCTACAATGAGCAGTTCTTC. The rearrangement links TRBV7-8 to TRBJ2-1; 9 bases align to TRBD2. V lost 2 bases to trimming and J lost 2 bases; unmatched junction nucleotides: 4. This CDR3 has 16 residues. Germline CDR1 SGHVS, CDR2 FQNEAQ. Complete variable domain (other parts from reference TRBV7-8 and TRBJ2-1): GAGVSQSPRYKVAKRGQDVALRCDPISGHVSLFWYQQALGQGPEFLTYFQNEAQLDKSGLPSDRFFAERPEGSVSTLKIQRTQQEDSAVYLCASSLTLAGTYNEQFFGPGTRLTVL.

This chain uses TRBV28 with TRBJ1-1, with D tentatively TRBD1 (6 bases). The CDR3 consists of 14 residues. V lost 5 bases and J lost 1, with 11 bases in between. CDR1 is MDHEN, CDR2 SYDVKM, per germline. CDR3 in amino acids: CASSGGHSNTEAFF. The CDR3 DNA is TGTGCCAGCAGTGGGGGACACTCGAACACTGAAGCTTTCTTT.

The chain recombines TRBV5-4 with TRBJ1-2; 8 nucleotides match TRBD1. The germline V gene has CDR1 SGHNT and CDR2 YYREEE (reference sequence). Trimming cost V 7 bases and J 12 bases; bases outside gene matches: 11. CDR3 length equals 12 residues. The CDR3 DNA reads as TGTGCCAGCCATAAAGGACAGGGCAGTAACACCTTC. Residues: CASHKGQGSNTF. The whole variable domain, filled in from reference TRBV5-4 and TRBJ1-2, reads ETGVTQSPTHLIKTRGQQVTLRCSSQSGHNTVSWYQQALGQGPQFIFQYYREEENGRGNFPPRFSGLQFPNYSSELNVNALELDDSALYLCASHKGQGSNTFGSGTRLTVV.

This sequence joins TRBV18 and TRBJ2-5; possibly TRBD2 for D (6 bases). The germline gives CDR1 KGHSH, CDR2 LQKENI. CDR3 length: 17 residues. V was trimmed by 0 bases and J by 3 bases, leaving 17 bases between them. The CDR3 loop reads CASSPPTLRTSKETQYF. The CDR3 DNA follows: TGTGCCAGCTCACCACCGACCCTCCGAACTAGCAAAGAGACCCAGTACTTC.